One and the same sample provided the 20 T cell receptor beta chains below, sequenced in a study of CD4 T cells in relation to SARS-CoV-2 and coronaviruses. Assay used: immunoSEQ multiplex PCR; TCRdb lists only in-frame clones, some missing. The repertoire includes 15,000 to 25,000 clones, almost 75% of them detected once, and 20% to 25% sits in the top ten. These receptors have no known antigen. Unexposed donor CD4+ T cells date from about 2011-2019, before the COVID-19 pandemic. The cells were cultured for roughly 11 days before CD4+ T cells were isolated. Sequencing input: CD4+ T cells from PBMCs, cultured in vitro. These receptors were taken from a human donor in good health.

The genes are TRBV23-1 and TRBJ1-4; 11 positions match TRBD1. TRBV23-1 is classed as an ORF, of uncertain function. The CDR3 is 20 residues long. Trimming removed 4 bases from V and 8 bases from J; junction bases left unmatched: 21. The CDR3 DNA follows: TGCGCCAGCAGTCTCTCCATCTGGACAGGGGGCAGAGGTGCGGACGAAAAACTGTTTTTT. It is translated as CASSLSIWTGGRGADEKLFF.

The rearrangement links TRBV28 to TRBJ2-2, with a possible D match to TRBD2 (6 bases). The length of the CDR3 is 13 residues. Germline V CDR1 and CDR2: MDHEN, SYDVKM. Trimming took 7 bases from V and 5 from J, leaving 11 bases between them. In DNA, the CDR3 is TGTGCCAGCATCCCGGGGGAAACCGGGGAGCTGTTTTTT. Protein sequence: CASIPGETGELFF.

J is TRBJ2-3 and V is TRBV6-4; 10 bases fit TRBD2. The CDR3 contains 16 residues. CDR1 is MRHNA and CDR2 is SNTAGT in the germline V gene. J lost 5 bases, V lost 0 bases, and 5 bases had no gene match. The CDR3 nucleotides are TGTGCCAGCAGTGACTCGTTAGCGGGAGGTCAAGATACGCAGTATTTT. Its protein product is CASSDSLAGGQDTQYF.

The J gene is TRBJ2-5, the V gene TRBV7-9; weak D call: TRBD2 (6 bases). The germline CDR1 and CDR2 sequences are SEHNR and FQNEAQ (reference sequence). This CDR3 comprises 15 residues. Trimming removed 7 bases at V and 5 bases at J, with 20 bases between. DNA for the CDR3: TGTGCCAGCATAAACCGGCGGGGTTCTGTGGAGACCCAGTACTTC. Translated: CASINRRGSVETQYF.

V and J are TRBV9 and TRBJ1-6, with 7 nucleotides matching TRBD1. CDR1 SGDLS and CDR2 YYNGEE come from the germline V gene. This CDR3 comprises 14 residues. V shed 0 bases and J 8 bases; nucleotides not matched to a gene: 2. The CDR3 bases are TGTGCCAGCAGCGTAGAGGGGGCTGATTCACCCCTCCACTTT. Protein: CASSVEGADSPLHF. Complete variable domain (other parts from reference TRBV9 and TRBJ1-6): DSGVTQTPKHLITATGQRVTLRCSPRSGDLSVYWYQQSLDQGLQFLIQYYNGEERAKGNILERFSAQQFPDLHSELNLSSLELGDSALYFCASSVEGADSPLHFGNGTRLTVT.

This chain joins TRBV19 and TRBJ1-5; TRBD1 agrees at 7 bases. V was clipped by 5 bases and J by 6 bases; unmatched bases: 4. This CDR3 is built from 13 residues. The germline CDR1 and CDR2 sequences are LNHDA and SQIVND (reference sequence). This chain's CDR3 is CASSATGRQPQHF. For the CDR3, the DNA is TGTGCCAGTAGTGCGACAGGGCGTCAGCCCCAGCATTTT.

The chain recombines TRBV3-1 (or the pseudogene TRBV3-2) with TRBJ1-6, with D hard to call. V dropped 3 bases and J dropped 9 bases, with 9 bases sitting between them. The CDR3 extends over 13 amino acids. Germline values: CDR1 LGHDT, CDR2 YNNKEL (reference sequence). The CDR3 reads CASSQGFGSPLHF. As DNA, the CDR3 is TGTGCCAGCAGCCAGGGATTCGGTTCACCCCTCCACTTT.

The chain is built from TRBV25-1 and TRBJ1-1, with D unclear. CDR1 is MGHDK, CDR2 SYGVNS, per germline. CDR3 length equals 11 residues. The V end was cut by 8 bases, the J end by 1 base, with 5 bases between. CDR3 in DNA: TGTGCCAGCGCACGGAACACTGAAGCTTTCTTT. Its translation: CASARNTEAFF.

The CDR3 DNA sequence: TGTGCCAGCAGATCTTCGGCGAAGGGAACCAATCAGCCCCAGCATTTT. It specifies CASRSSAKGTNQPQHF. V and J are TRBV5-6 and TRBJ1-5; D remains unclear. The CDR3 consists of 16 residues. V dropped 5 bases and J dropped 3 bases, with 18 bases sitting between them. Germline V gene data show CDR1 as SGHDT and CDR2 as YYEEEE.

The V gene is TRBV18, the J gene TRBJ1-1; D not certain. The V gene's germline CDR1 is KGHSH and CDR2 LQKENI. This CDR3 has 12 amino acids. V lost 0 bases and J lost 9, with 8 bases in between. The DNA of the CDR3 is TGTGCCAGCTCACCACCGTACAGCCAAGCTTTCTTT. Protein product: CASSPPYSQAFF.

Only a few counts were recorded for this clone. The chain has TRBV5-1 and TRBJ1-1; D perhaps matches TRBD1 (6 bases). Between the trimmed V and J ends, which lost 2 bases and 5 bases, there was a span of 19 bases. CDR1 and CDR2 (germline): SGHRS, YFSETQ. The CDR3 covers 16 residues. DNA for the CDR3: TGCGCCAGCAGCTTAAACTCCCAGGGGCGTGGGACTGAAGCTTTCTTT. Translating it yields CASSLNSQGRGTEAFF.

This rearrangement joins TRBV12-5 to TRBJ1-3; D gene uncertain. Germline CDR1 reads LGHNT; CDR2 reads FRNRAP. V gave up 2 bases and J gave up 4 bases, with 9 bases separating them. CDR3 length: 14 residues. The CDR3 here is CASGLPIRGNTIYF. The CDR3 DNA is TGTGCTAGTGGTTTGCCTATCCGGGGAAACACCATATATTTT. The whole variable domain, filled in from reference TRBV12-5 and TRBJ1-3, reads DARVTQTPRHKVTEMGQEVTMRCQPILGHNTVFWYRQTMMQGLELLAYFRNRAPLDDSGMPKDRFSAEMPDATLATLKIQPSEPRDSAVYFCASGLPIRGNTIYFGEGSWLTVV.

The chain joins TRBV5-1 to TRBJ2-1; D is possibly TRBD2 (7 bases). The germline V gene encodes CDR1 SGHRS and CDR2 YFSETQ. The V and J ends lost 5 bases and 2 bases respectively, with 17 bases between them. The length of the CDR3 is 16 residues. DNA of the CDR3: TGCGCCAGCAGTCCCCCGGGCGGGGGCCCCTACAATGAGCAGTTCTTC. Translated: CASSPPGGGPYNEQFF.

The gene calls are TRBV5-1 and TRBJ2-5; D gene uncertain. V dropped 3 bases and J dropped 2 bases, with 17 bases sitting between them. This CDR3 spans 16 amino acids. Germline lookup yields CDR1 SGHRS and CDR2 YFSETQ. The chain's CDR3 is CASSSGVGRQQETQYF. As DNA, the CDR3 is TGCGCCAGCAGCTCCGGAGTAGGTAGACAACAAGAGACCCAGTACTTC.

The chain uses TRBV2 and TRBJ2-1, with 12 positions matching TRBD2. The junction had 6 bases not matched to a gene; V was cut back by 5 bases and J by 7 bases. Germline CDR1 reads SNHLY; CDR2 reads FYNNEI. The CDR3 has 15 amino acids. CDR3 coding DNA: TGTGCCAGCAGTCCCCTAGCGGGGGGGCGTAATGAGCAGTTCTTC. Amino acids: CASSPLAGGRNEQFF. The full variable domain, its missing parts supplied by reference TRBV2 and TRBJ2-1, is EPEVTQTPSHQVTQMGQEVILRCVPISNHLYFYWYRQILGQKVEFLVSFYNNEISEKSEIFDDQFSVERPDGSNFTLKIRSTKLEDSAMYFCASSPLAGGRNEQFFGPGTRLTVL.

V usage is TRBV7-2 and J usage is TRBJ1-3, with D possibly TRBD1 on 5 matching bases. V lost 5 bases and J lost 5, with 13 bases in between. The CDR3 runs 14 residues. Germline V gene lookup returns CDR1 SGHTA and CDR2 FQGNSA. CDR3 amino acids: CASSPGPGRNTIYF. In DNA, the CDR3 is TGTGCCAGCAGCCCAGGTCCAGGGAGAAACACCATATATTTT.

The chain links TRBV18 to TRBJ1-2; 9 nucleotides line up with TRBD1. Trimming took 1 base from V and 8 from J; bases not matched to a gene: 11. The CDR3 covers 16 residues. Germline-derived CDR1 and CDR2 are KGHSH and LQKENI. The DNA of the CDR3 is TGTGCCAGCTCACCACGGGGACAGGGTGATCTATTAGGCTACACCTTC. Translating gives CASSPRGQGDLLGYTF.

The rearrangement joins TRBV29-1 to TRBJ1-1, with TRBD1 matching 11 bases. The germline V gene has CDR1 SQVTM and CDR2 ANQGSEA. Trimming removed 3 bases from V and 6 bases from J; junction bases left unmatched: 12. The CDR3 sequence is 16 residues long. The CDR3, as DNA: TGCAGCGTTGATCCCCTCGAGGACAGGGGGCTGTCTGAAGCTTTCTTT. This gives the protein CSVDPLEDRGLSEAFF.

This clone was seen a few times. The chain employs TRBV5-1 and TRBJ2-7, with 15 bases identical to TRBD2. Per germline, CDR1 SGHRS and CDR2 YFSETQ. V trimming: 0 bases; J trimming: 4 bases; junction bases outside the gene matches: 2. This CDR3 spans 16 amino acids. CDR3 sequence (DNA): TGCGCCAGCAGCTTGGACGGGACTAGCGGGAGGTACGAGCAGTACTTC. Encoded protein: CASSLDGTSGRYEQYF.

Only a few counts were recorded for this clone. As DNA, the CDR3 is TGCGCCAGCAGCCGCGGAGGACTAGCTATTTTGGGGAATGAGCAGTTCTTC. Translated, it gives CASSRGGLAILGNEQFF. The chain links TRBV4-1 to TRBJ2-1, with 8 nucleotides matching TRBD2. Germline V gene lookup returns CDR1 MGHRA and CDR2 YSYEKL. CDR3 length equals 17 residues. The V gene end was trimmed by 4 bases and the J gene end by 7 bases; junction bases not matched to a gene: 15.